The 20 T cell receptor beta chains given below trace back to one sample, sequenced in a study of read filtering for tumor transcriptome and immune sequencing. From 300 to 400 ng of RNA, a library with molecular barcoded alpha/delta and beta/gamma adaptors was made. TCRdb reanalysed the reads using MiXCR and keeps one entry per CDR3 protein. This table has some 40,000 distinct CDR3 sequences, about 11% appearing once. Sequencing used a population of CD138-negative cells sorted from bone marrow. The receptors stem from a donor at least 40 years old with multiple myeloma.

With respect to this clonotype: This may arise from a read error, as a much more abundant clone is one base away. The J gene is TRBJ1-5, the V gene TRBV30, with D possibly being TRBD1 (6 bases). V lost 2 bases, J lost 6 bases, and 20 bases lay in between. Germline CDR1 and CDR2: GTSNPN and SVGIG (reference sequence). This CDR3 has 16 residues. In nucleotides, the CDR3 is TGTGCCTGGAGTCGAAAACTAGGGGGGAGTCCTCAGCCCCAGCATTTT. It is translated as CAWSRKLGGSPQPQHF.

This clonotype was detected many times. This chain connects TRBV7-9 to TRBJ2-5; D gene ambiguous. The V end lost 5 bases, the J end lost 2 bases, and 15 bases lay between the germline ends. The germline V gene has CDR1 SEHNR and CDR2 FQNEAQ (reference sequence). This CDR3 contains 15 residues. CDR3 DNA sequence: TGTGCCAGCAGCCCCCCGTTGGTGCAGCAAGAGACCCAGTACTTC. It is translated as CASSPPLVQQETQYF. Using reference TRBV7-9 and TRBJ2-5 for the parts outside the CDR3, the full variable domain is DTGVSQNPRHKITKRGQNVTFRCDPISEHNRLYWYRQTLGQGPEFLTYFQNEAQLEKSRLLSDRFSAERPKGSFSTLEIQRTEQGDSAMYLCASSPPLVQQETQYFGPGTRLLVL.

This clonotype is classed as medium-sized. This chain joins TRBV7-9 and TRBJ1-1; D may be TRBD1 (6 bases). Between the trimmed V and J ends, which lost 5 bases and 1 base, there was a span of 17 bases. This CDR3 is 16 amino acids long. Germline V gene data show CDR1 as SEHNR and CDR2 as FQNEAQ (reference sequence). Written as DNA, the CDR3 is TGTGCCAGCAGCACGACCGGGACAACGGGGAACACTGAAGCTTTCTTT. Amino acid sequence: CASSTTGTTGNTEAFF.

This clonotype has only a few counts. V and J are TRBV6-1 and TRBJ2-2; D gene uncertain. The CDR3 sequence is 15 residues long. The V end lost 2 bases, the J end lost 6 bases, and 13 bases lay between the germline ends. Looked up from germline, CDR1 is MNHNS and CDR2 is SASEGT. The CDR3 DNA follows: TGTGCCAGCAGTGAAAGACGGAATCGGGCCGGGGAGCTGTTTTTT. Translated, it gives CASSERRNRAGELFF.

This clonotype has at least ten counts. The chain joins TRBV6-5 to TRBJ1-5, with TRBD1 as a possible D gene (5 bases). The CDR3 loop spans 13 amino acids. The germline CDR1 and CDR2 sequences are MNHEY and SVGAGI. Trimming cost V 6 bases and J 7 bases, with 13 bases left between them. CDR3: CASSLERGQPQHF. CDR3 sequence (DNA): TGTGCCAGCAGCCTCGAGCGGGGGCAGCCCCAGCATTTT.

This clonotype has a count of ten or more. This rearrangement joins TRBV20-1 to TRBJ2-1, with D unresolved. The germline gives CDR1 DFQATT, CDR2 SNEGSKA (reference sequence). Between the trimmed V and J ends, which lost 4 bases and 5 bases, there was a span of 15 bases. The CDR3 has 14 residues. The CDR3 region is CSATPDATHNEQFF. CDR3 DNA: TGCAGTGCTACCCCCGATGCGACACACAATGAGCAGTTCTTC.

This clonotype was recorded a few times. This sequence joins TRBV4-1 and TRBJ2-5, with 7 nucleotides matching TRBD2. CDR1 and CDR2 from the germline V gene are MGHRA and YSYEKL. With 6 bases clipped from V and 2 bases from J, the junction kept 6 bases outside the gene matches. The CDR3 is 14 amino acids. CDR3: CASRTSGGQETQYF. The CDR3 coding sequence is TGCGCCAGCAGGACATCCGGGGGGCAAGAGACCCAGTACTTC.

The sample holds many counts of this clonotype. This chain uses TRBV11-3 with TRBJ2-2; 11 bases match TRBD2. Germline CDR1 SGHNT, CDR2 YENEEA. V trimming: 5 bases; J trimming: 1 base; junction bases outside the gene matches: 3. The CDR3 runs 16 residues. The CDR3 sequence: CASSATSGGNTGELFF. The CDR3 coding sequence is TGTGCCAGCAGCGCAACTAGCGGGGGGAACACCGGGGAGCTGTTTTTT.

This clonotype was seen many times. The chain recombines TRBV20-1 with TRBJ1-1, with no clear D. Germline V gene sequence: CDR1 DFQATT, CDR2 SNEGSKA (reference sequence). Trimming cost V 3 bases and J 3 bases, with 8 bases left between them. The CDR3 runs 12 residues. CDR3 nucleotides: TGCAGTGCTAGTTTAGTTGACACTGAAGCTTTCTTT. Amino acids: CSASLVDTEAFF.

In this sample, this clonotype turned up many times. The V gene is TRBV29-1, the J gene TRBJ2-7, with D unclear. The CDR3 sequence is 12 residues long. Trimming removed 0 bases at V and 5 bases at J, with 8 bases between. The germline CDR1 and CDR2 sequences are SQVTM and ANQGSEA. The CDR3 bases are TGCAGCGTTGAAGAACGTAGGGACGAGCAGTACTTC. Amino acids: CSVEERRDEQYF.

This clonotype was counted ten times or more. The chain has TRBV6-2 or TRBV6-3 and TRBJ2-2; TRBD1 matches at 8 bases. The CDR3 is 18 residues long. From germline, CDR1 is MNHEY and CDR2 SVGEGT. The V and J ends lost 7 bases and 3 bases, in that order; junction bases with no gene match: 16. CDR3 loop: CASTLYGQGGMHTGELFF. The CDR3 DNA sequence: TGTGCCAGCACCTTATATGGACAGGGCGGTATGCACACCGGGGAGCTGTTTTTT.

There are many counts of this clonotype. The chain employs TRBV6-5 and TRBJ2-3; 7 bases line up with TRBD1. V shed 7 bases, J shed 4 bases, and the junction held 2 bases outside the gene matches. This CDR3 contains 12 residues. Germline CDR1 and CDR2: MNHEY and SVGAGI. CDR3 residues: CASKTGPDTQYF. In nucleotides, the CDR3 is TGTGCCAGCAAGACAGGGCCAGATACGCAGTATTTT.

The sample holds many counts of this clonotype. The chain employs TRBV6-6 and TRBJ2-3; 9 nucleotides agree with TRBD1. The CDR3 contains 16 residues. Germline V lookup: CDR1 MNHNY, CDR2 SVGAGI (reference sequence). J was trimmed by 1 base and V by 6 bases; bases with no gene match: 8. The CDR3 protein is CASRGRDREGTDTQYF. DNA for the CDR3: TGTGCCAGCAGAGGCCGGGACAGGGAAGGCACAGATACGCAGTATTTT.

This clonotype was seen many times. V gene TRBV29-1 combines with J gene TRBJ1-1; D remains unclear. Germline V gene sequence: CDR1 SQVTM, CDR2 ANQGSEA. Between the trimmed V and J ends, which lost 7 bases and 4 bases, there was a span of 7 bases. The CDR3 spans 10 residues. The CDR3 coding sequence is TGCAGCGGGTTAGGCACTGAAGCTTTCTTT. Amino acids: CSGLGTEAFF.

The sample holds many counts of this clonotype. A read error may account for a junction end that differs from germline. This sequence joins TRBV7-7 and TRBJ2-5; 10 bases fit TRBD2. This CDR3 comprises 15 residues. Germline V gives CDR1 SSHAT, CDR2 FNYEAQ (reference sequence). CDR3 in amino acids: CASSSSGGAGETQYF. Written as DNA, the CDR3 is TGTGCTAGCAGCTCGAGCGGGGGGGCCGGGGAGACCCAGTACTTC.

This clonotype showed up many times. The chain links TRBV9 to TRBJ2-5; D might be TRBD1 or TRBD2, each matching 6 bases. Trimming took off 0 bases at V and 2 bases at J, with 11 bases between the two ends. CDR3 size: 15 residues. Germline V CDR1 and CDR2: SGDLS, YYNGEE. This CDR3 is CASSVGSGAQETQYF. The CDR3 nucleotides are TGTGCCAGCAGCGTAGGGTCGGGGGCGCAAGAGACCCAGTACTTC.

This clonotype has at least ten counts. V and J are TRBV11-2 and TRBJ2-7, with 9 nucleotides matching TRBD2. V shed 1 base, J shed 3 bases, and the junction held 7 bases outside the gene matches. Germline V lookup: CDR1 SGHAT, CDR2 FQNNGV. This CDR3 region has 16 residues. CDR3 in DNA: TGTGCCAGCAGCTTAGGCAGCGGGGGGATATTCTACGAGCAGTACTTC. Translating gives CASSLGSGGIFYEQYF.

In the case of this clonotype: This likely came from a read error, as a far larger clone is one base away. The chain's CDR3 is CASSLTSQGGFFYEQFF. CDR3 coding DNA: TGTGCCAGCAGCTTGACGAGTCAGGGGGGTTTTTTCTATGAGCAGTTCTTC. V is TRBV5-8 and J is TRBJ2-1, with D perhaps TRBD1 (7 bases). Germline CDR1 reads SGHTS; CDR2 reads YDEGEE. Trimming removed 1 base from V and 8 bases from J, with 22 bases in between. This CDR3 is built from 17 residues.

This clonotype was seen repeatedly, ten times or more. The CDR3 nucleotides read TGTGCCAGCAGCTTGGACAGCCAAGAGACCCAGTACTTC. It specifies CASSLDSQETQYF. The V and J genes are TRBV4-2 and TRBJ2-5; TRBD1 might be the D (6 bases). The CDR3 loop spans 13 amino acids. V was pared by 5 bases and J by 1 base, with 8 bases between. CDR1 and CDR2 (germline): LGHNA, YNFKEQ.

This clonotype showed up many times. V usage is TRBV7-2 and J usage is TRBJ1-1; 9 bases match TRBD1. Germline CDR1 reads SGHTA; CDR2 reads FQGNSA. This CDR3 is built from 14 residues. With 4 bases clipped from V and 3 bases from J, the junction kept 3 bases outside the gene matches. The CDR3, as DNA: TGTGCCAGCAGCTCTTACAGGGGGCACACTGAAGCTTTCTTT. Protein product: CASSSYRGHTEAFF.